This T cell receptor beta chain was documented in a study of patients and donors after allogeneic stem cell transplantation. With 1 base clipped from V and 2 bases from J, the junction kept 5 bases outside the gene matches. The germline V gene encodes CDR1 MGHRA and CDR2 YSYEKL. The CDR3 is 16 residues long. MiXCR, run by TCRdb on the RT-PCR reads, gives a single entry per CDR3 protein. The repertoire consists of about 960,000 distinct CDR3 sequences, with roughly 18% occurring once and the leading ten covering about 6%. This TCR was sampled from a human donor who was either an allogeneic HSCT recipient or a stem cell or donor lymphocyte infusion donor (not recorded which). It is not recorded whose cells these are; they may come from a transplant donor. The sample comprised blood, either unsorted or a sorted T cell fraction (not recorded which). V and J are TRBV4-1 and TRBJ1-5; 7 nucleotides line up with TRBD1. CDR3 protein: CASSQAQGGRNQPQHF. The CDR3 DNA reads as TGCGCCAGCAGCCAAGCGCAGGGGGGACGCAATCAGCCCCAGCATTTT.